This T cell receptor (beta chain) emerged from a study of blood T cell repertoires in COVID-19. Study-level background: Both acute and convalescent COVID-19 samples were obtained from the United States, Italy and Spain. T cells, B-cell-depleted T cells, or PBMCs supplied cDNA or gDNA.

In germline, CDR1 is LNHNV, CDR2 YYDKDF (reference sequence). Trimming removed 5 bases from V and 2 bases from J, with 12 bases in between. The CDR3 totals 14 residues. In the study's own analysis: Quantification of nucleated cells was approximated via reference gene primer amplification. Generated by immunoSEQ multiplex PCR, the TCRdb table keeps only in-frame clones and is missing some. V and J calls and clone size come straight from that table; D and trimming were deduced from the DNA. Of about 240,000 clones listed, approximately 80% are singletons. This clone was recorded only once. This sequence was found in a man aged 25 to 40 who had recovered from COVID-19. The sequenced sample was peripheral blood. V and J are TRBV15 and TRBJ1-1; tentative D call: TRBD1 (5 bases). The CDR3 DNA sequence: TGTGCCACCAGCGCAAACAGGTATAACACTGAAGCTTTCTTT. This sequence encodes CATSANRYNTEAFF.